The present T cell receptor (beta chain) was sequenced within a study of beta chain features in type 1 diabetes. Overall study: Similarity in age, gender and cell yields was seen between patients and healthy donors. Study conclusions and caveats: Patients with Type 1 diabetes showed moderately but significantly shorter TCRB CDR3s in all four CD4+ subsets. Insertion counts at VDJ junctions were lower in type 1 diabetes patients, who also showed more deletions there. Researchers could not determine here whether HLA type influences TCRB rearrangement.

Isolated RNA was reverse transcribed in full, so expressed TCRB transcripts were sequenced. The table came from immunoSEQ multiplex PCR; TCRdb's copy has only in-frame clones and leaves some out. Of fewer than 200,000 clones detected, around an eighth appear once; the ten largest clones hold 0.6% to 0.8%. A note on this clone: Its antigen is undetermined.

CDR1 and CDR2 (germline): SQVTM, ANQGSEA. The CDR3 sequence is 12 residues long. V was trimmed by 5 bases and J by 2 bases, leaving 9 bases between them. This receptor was taken from a woman under 30 in good health. The chain links TRBV29-1 to TRBJ1-1, with D unclear. The sample taken for sequencing was central memory CD4+ T cells from blood. CDR3 in DNA: TGCAGCGTTACAAGACAAAACACTGAAGCTTTCTTT. Its translation: CSVTRQNTEAFF. Combining the CDR3 with reference TRBV29-1 and TRBJ1-1 gives the whole variable domain SAVISQKPSRDICQRGTSLTIQCQVDSQVTMMFWYRQQPGQSLTLIATANQGSEATYESGFVIDKFPISRPNLTFSTLTVSNMSPEDSSIYLCSVTRQNTEAFFGQGTRLTVV.